These T cell receptor beta chains were read from a single sample in a study of blood T cells in healthy people across ages. TCRdb ran MiXCR on the 5' RACE reads and lists one entry per CDR3 protein. The top ten clones hold approximately 8.7% of a sample with roughly 560,000 distinct CDR3 sequences, less than 25% of them seen once. These same data were also listed under a study on T cells of mothers and their children.

The material sequenced was blood. The receptors shown here come from a boy between 10 and 17 years old in good health. Both conserved end residues are part of each CDR3.

v_gene: TRBV7-2
j_gene: TRBJ2-2
CDR3aa: CASSLHPAGYTGELFF

v_gene: TRBV28
j_gene: TRBJ2-1
CDR3aa: CATIAGGDNEQFF

v_gene: TRBV7-9
j_gene: TRBJ2-5
CDR3aa: CASSEGLVEARVRTQYF

v_gene: TRBV6-2/TRBV6-3
j_gene: TRBJ2-1
CDR3aa: CASSSSATYNEQFF

v_gene: TRBV28
j_gene: NA
CDR3aa: CASSLVLAASYEQYF

v_gene: TRBV10-3
j_gene: TRBJ1-4
CDR3aa: CAISDVAGPNEKLFF

v_gene: TRBV13
j_gene: TRBJ2-5
CDR3aa: CASSLGNIGTSGQETQYF

v_gene: TRBV6-5
j_gene: TRBJ1-3
CDR3aa: CASSTGARGNTIYF

v_gene: TRBV5-5
j_gene: TRBJ2-7
CDR3aa: CASSVGTVSSYEQYF

v_gene: TRBV5-1
j_gene: TRBJ2-2
CDR3aa: CASSGAAANTGELFF

v_gene: TRBV14
j_gene: TRBJ1-3
CDR3aa: CASSQSGTGDLNTIYF

v_gene: TRBV7-9
j_gene: TRBJ1-5
CDR3aa: CASSHLLGQGRSDQPQHF

v_gene: TRBV7-2
j_gene: TRBJ2-3
CDR3aa: CASSLRGIHYTDTQYF

v_gene: TRBV7-2
j_gene: TRBJ1-4
CDR3aa: CASSSQGTGNEKLFF

v_gene: TRBV9
j_gene: TRBJ2-5
CDR3aa: CASSALTLAPKETQYF

v_gene: TRBV7-9
j_gene: TRBJ2-1
CDR3aa: CASSPPGGGPSSYNEQFF

v_gene: TRBV12-5
j_gene: TRBJ2-5
CDR3aa: CASTQGLAGPGLETQYF

v_gene: TRBV24-1
j_gene: TRBJ2-5
CDR3aa: CATSEPEQGLETQYF

v_gene: TRBV6-2/TRBV6-3
j_gene: TRBJ2-7
CDR3aa: CASSNGPIEQYF

v_gene: TRBV29-1
j_gene: TRBJ1-1
CDR3aa: CSVEWAADTEAFF

v_gene: TRBV29-1
j_gene: TRBJ1-2
CDR3aa: CSVEAGAYGYTF

v_gene: TRBV4-3
j_gene: TRBJ2-7
CDR3aa: CASSQLRQGWADEQYF

v_gene: TRBV11-2
j_gene: TRBJ1-2
CDR3aa: CASSFGEDSLYGYTF

v_gene: TRBV12-3/TRBV12-4
j_gene: TRBJ2-7
CDR3aa: CASSYFRENDEQYF

v_gene: TRBV3-1
j_gene: TRBJ2-5
CDR3aa: CASIQRGGLEETQYF

v_gene: TRBV4-1
j_gene: TRBJ2-3
CDR3aa: CASSPGTSGRALPHTDTQYF

v_gene: TRBV20-1
j_gene: TRBJ2-7
CDR3aa: CSAQYLGASYEQYF

v_gene: TRBV6-5
j_gene: TRBJ2-1
CDR3aa: CASSYGGDSYNEQFF

v_gene: TRBV6-6
j_gene: TRBJ1-6
CDR3aa: CASSSVGNSPLHF

v_gene: TRBV4-1
j_gene: TRBJ2-7
CDR3aa: CASSRERGGLSEQYF

v_gene: TRBV6-4
j_gene: TRBJ1-2
CDR3aa: CASSDGGPYGYTF

v_gene: TRBV4-3
j_gene: TRBJ2-5
CDR3aa: CASSQDRGAAVQETQYF

v_gene: TRBV3-1
j_gene: TRBJ2-5
CDR3aa: CASSQGERLAGSKETQYF

v_gene: TRBV6-6
j_gene: TRBJ1-3
CDR3aa: CASRQGAGNTIYF

v_gene: TRBV6-4
j_gene: TRBJ2-2
CDR3aa: CASSATRNTGELFF

v_gene: TRBV27
j_gene: TRBJ2-2
CDR3aa: CASSLDGEGTGELFF

v_gene: TRBV5-4
j_gene: TRBJ2-3
CDR3aa: CASSLLGQGGPDTQYF

v_gene: TRBV7-2
j_gene: NA
CDR3aa: CASSLVGVDEQFF

v_gene: TRBV28
j_gene: TRBJ1-3
CDR3aa: CASSPPTGLISGNTIYF

v_gene: TRBV6-2/TRBV6-3
j_gene: TRBJ1-2
CDR3aa: CASPADYGYTF

v_gene: TRBV6-2/TRBV6-3
j_gene: TRBJ2-7
CDR3aa: CASRTDGSAGEQYF